One T cell receptor beta chain is described in this entry. The antigen is undetermined. The sample is drawn from a study of a mutant IDH1 vaccine in newly diagnosed glioma. About the research overall: Commencement of vaccination occurred 4-6 weeks following radiotherapy alone, or concurrently with temozolomide cycles.

The CDR3 is 15 amino acids. Losses at the gene ends were 1 base for V and 1 base for J; bases not matched to a gene: 3. The germline V gene encodes CDR1 SGHDN and CDR2 FVKESK. Indicated time point: week 11, during vaccination. Each dose of the vaccine consisted of 300 ug of mutant IDH1 20-mer peptide, with topical imiquimod. TCRdb's copy holds only in-frame clones and misses some; the assay was immunoSEQ multiplex PCR. The sample yields over 95,000 clones, approximately 87% seen once. The rearrangement joins TRBV14 to TRBJ1-1; 7 nucleotides agree with TRBD1. The sequencing used PBMCs, collected from a glioma patient whose treatment included an IDH1 peptide vaccine. The TCR sequence derives from a woman aged 45-60 years with glioma. CDR3 DNA: TGTGCCAGCAGCCAAGTTAGGGGGCGGAACACTGAAGCTTTCTTT. Translated: CASSQVRGRNTEAFF.